Listed here are 11 T cell receptor beta chains from one sample, sequenced in a study of T cell repertoires in cytomegalovirus infection. Their target antigens are unknown. TCRdb independently ran MiXCR on the reads; one entry per CDR3 protein. The table records around 39,000 distinct CDR3 sequences, 52% of them present only once. The sequencing here drew on CD8+ T cells from cultured PBMCs, taken from culture after CMV antigen stimulation. All receptors come from a human donor in good health (CMV status not recorded). Some clones in this sample may be carry-over from other donors' samples.

This chain links TRBV7-9 with TRBJ2-1; TRBD2 is a possible D gene (5 bases). Germline CDR1 reads SEHNR; CDR2 reads FQNEAQ (reference sequence). V lost 4 bases to trimming and J lost 5 bases, with 15 bases between them. This CDR3 region has 15 residues. The CDR3 reads CASSSTELGNNEQFF. The CDR3 DNA reads as TGTGCCAGCAGCTCCACTGAACTAGGGAACAATGAGCAGTTCTTC.

This clonotype was seen a handful of times. In nucleotides, the CDR3 is TGTGCCAGCAGTTTGGGGGGACAGGGCCAGTCACCCCTCCACTTT. Translation: CASSLGGQGQSPLHF. The chain employs TRBV12-3 or TRBV12-4 and TRBJ1-6, with 9 nucleotides matching TRBD1. The CDR3 length is 15 residues. Unmatched junction bases numbered 7, after V lost 3 bases and J lost 10 bases.

The table lists this clonotype with a few counts. The V call is TRBV6-5, the J call TRBJ2-7; weak D call: TRBD2 (5 bases). The CDR3 runs to 15 residues. Germline V gene data show CDR1 as MNHEY and CDR2 as SVGAGI. V shed 4 bases and J shed 5 bases, with 18 bases lying between them. CDR3 sequence reads: CASSSPTREIHEQYF. The CDR3 region has the DNA TGTGCCAGCAGTTCTCCTACCCGGGAAATCCACGAGCAGTACTTC.

V gene TRBV19 combines with J gene TRBJ2-1; the match to TRBD1 covers 8 bases. The CDR3 spans 17 residues. Germline loops: CDR1 LNHDA, CDR2 SQIVND (reference sequence). The J segment lost 5 bases and the V segment lost 5 bases, leaving 14 bases of the junction unmatched. In DNA, the CDR3 is TGTGCCAGTAGTTCCGCCGTCCGCAGGGGGCGCGACAATGAGCAGTTCTTC. Its protein is CASSSAVRRGRDNEQFF.

The V and J genes are TRBV25-1 and TRBJ2-2, with D unclear. Germline CDR1 MGHDK, CDR2 SYGVNS. V lost 1 base and J lost 5, with 8 bases in between. The CDR3 runs to 14 residues. CDR3 protein: CASSEWTRTGELFF. The CDR3 bases are TGTGCCAGCAGTGAATGGACCCGAACCGGGGAGCTGTTTTTT. The full variable domain, in which reference TRBV25-1 and TRBJ2-2 provide the parts outside the CDR3, is EADIYQTPRYLVIGTGKKITLECSQTMGHDKMYWYQQDPGMELHLIHYSYGVNSTEKGDLSSESTVSRIRTEHFPLTLESARPSHTSQYLCASSEWTRTGELFFGEGSRLTVL.

CDR3 in DNA: TGTGCCAGCAGTTACTCCACTAGCGGGACAAACAATGAGCAGTTCTTC. Its translation is CASSYSTSGTNNEQFF. The V and J genes are TRBV6-8 and TRBJ2-1; 10 bases line up with TRBD2. Germline-derived CDR1 and CDR2 are MNHGY and SAAAGT. Germline trimming cut 0 bases from V and 5 bases from J; bases unmatched to any gene: 4. CDR3 size: 16 residues.

This chain links TRBV7-8 with TRBJ2-2; TRBD2 matches at 9 bases. CDR1 SGHVS and CDR2 FQNEAQ come from the germline V gene. This CDR3 has 16 residues. Germline trimming cut 2 bases from V and 0 bases from J; bases unmatched to any gene: 1. CDR3 bases: TGTGCCAGCAGCTTACGACTAGCGGCGAACACCGGGGAGCTGTTTTTT. Translating it yields CASSLRLAANTGELFF.

The rearrangement joins TRBV7-4 to TRBJ1-1; TRBD1 matches at 7 bases. The germline CDR1 and CDR2 sequences are SGHVT and SQSDAQ. V shed 5 bases, J shed 6 bases, and the junction held 3 bases outside the gene matches. There are 12 residues in the CDR3. CDR3 DNA: TGTGCCAGCAGCCCCGGGACAGCTGAAGCTTTCTTT. Its protein product is CASSPGTAEAFF. Combining the CDR3 with reference TRBV7-4 and TRBJ1-1 gives the whole variable domain GAGVSQSPRYKVAKRGRDVALRCDSISGHVTLYWYRQTLGQGSEVLTYSQSDAQRDKSGRPSGRFSAERPERSVSTLKIQRTEQGDSAVYLCASSPGTAEAFFGQGTRLTVV.

The chain couples TRBV4-2 to TRBJ2-5; the D gene is possibly TRBD1 (6 bases). V lost 3 bases to trimming and J lost 8 bases, with 16 bases between them. There are 14 residues in the CDR3. Per the germline V gene, CDR1 is LGHNA and CDR2 is YNFKEQ. This CDR3 reads CASSQTGRVETQYF. CDR3 sequence (DNA): TGTGCCAGCAGCCAGACAGGCCGGGTAGAAACCCAGTACTTC.

V and J are TRBV7-3 and TRBJ1-1; perhaps TRBD1 as D (5 bases). Germline CDR1 and CDR2: SGHTA and FQGTGA. Deletions cut 1 base from V and 1 base from J, with 34 bases between. This CDR3 region has 23 residues. Written as DNA, the CDR3 is TGTGCCAGCAGCTTAATAAGTCGGCCGAGGCCCGAAGTATGGGACGGGGGGAACACTGAAGCTTTCTTT. Its protein product is CASSLISRPRPEVWDGGNTEAFF.

The chain has TRBV28 and TRBJ1-2; a possible D gene is TRBD1 (5 bases). V gave up 7 bases and J gave up 1 base, with 22 bases separating them. Germline loops: CDR1 MDHEN, CDR2 SYDVKM. This CDR3 is built from 17 residues. This chain's CDR3 is CASTPPTAASINYGYTF. The CDR3, as DNA: TGTGCCAGCACCCCCCCGACAGCCGCCTCAATTAACTATGGCTACACCTTC.